The entry that follows covers one T cell receptor (beta chain) sequence. Its specificity is not known. The time point here: after dendritic cell vaccination, including at tumor progression/relapse. Selection required adequate fresh-frozen tumor tissue plus more than two years' survival data. The sample originates from a study of glioma-infiltrating T cells after dendritic cell vaccination. As for the study in general: Patients had newly diagnosed or recurrent glioblastoma and received dendritic cell vaccines. Between the early 2000s and the early 2010s, patients got autologous tumor lysate-pulsed dendritic cell vaccines. The study's findings and limits: The cohort had few patients with full blood and tumor sets.

After removal of 5 bases from V and 0 bases from J, the junction contained 5 bases not matched to a gene. The CDR3 is made up of 15 amino acids. Germline values: CDR1 SGHTA, CDR2 FQGNSA. The protocol was immunoSEQ multiplex PCR, while the TCRdb copy is restricted to in-frame clones and leaves out a portion. The repertoire holds about 65,000 clones, with around nine tenths as singletons. The starting material was blood, obtained after dendritic cell vaccination. The chain couples TRBV7-2 to TRBJ1-2, with 8 nucleotides matching TRBD1. This TCR was recovered from a human donor with glioblastoma. CDR3 sequence (DNA): TGTGCCAGCAGCCCCACAGGGGGATCTAACTATGGCTACACCTTC. It specifies CASSPTGGSNYGYTF.